This entry features one T cell receptor (beta chain) sequence. Its antigen remains unknown. The data were obtained in a study of T-cell memory formation after mild COVID-19. About the research overall: Each donor largely had its own TCR clusters.

Study conclusions and caveats: Clones contracting day 15 to 85 were balanced CD4/CD8; later expanders leaned CD4+.

A 5'RACE reaction primed in the constant segment made cDNA libraries of TCR alpha and TCR beta, and these carried sample barcodes and UMIs. From the 5' RACE reads, TCRdb called clonotypes with MiXCR, one entry per CDR3 protein. This table has under 550,000 distinct CDR3 sequences, about 20% appearing once. Sequenced: PBMCs or a T cell subset sorted from them (not recorded which). The source of this sequence is a man younger than 35 who had mild COVID-19 (a few samples of this study predate the infection). Cell type and time point are not known.

DNA for the CDR3: TGTGCCAGCAGGGGGCCGGGACTAGCTTCCGGGGAGCTGTTTTTT. Its translation: CASRGPGLASGELFF. This chain connects TRBV25-1 to TRBJ2-2, with 9 positions matching TRBD2. The V gene end was trimmed by 6 bases and the J gene end by 6 bases; junction bases not matched to a gene: 8. Germline CDR1 is MGHDK and CDR2 is SYGVNS. CDR3 length: 15 residues.